The 29 T cell receptor beta chains listed next were all sequenced from one sample in a study of blood T cell repertoires in COVID-19. The method was immunoSEQ multiplex PCR; TCRdb's version includes in-frame clones alone and lacks a portion of them. Counted here are under 250,000 clones, around 91% occurring once; the ten biggest clones make up under 4%. The sequenced sample consisted of PBMCs or T cells enriched from blood (not recorded which). The source of these receptors is a woman aged 18-35 years in a cohort exposed to, infected with or recovered from COVID-19 (not recorded which).

This clone was counted once. The gene calls are TRBV18 and TRBJ1-1, with D maybe TRBD1 (5 bases). With 4 bases removed from V and 5 bases from J, the gap between germline ends came to 14 bases. Germline CDR1 is KGHSH and CDR2 is LQKENI. CDR3 length equals 14 residues. The CDR3 sequence: CASSQTGGFTEAFF. Here the CDR3 DNA reads TGTGCCAGCTCACAAACGGGGGGTTTTACTGAAGCTTTCTTT.

The rearrangement uses TRBV9 and TRBJ1-2, with TRBD1 matching 7 bases. Per the germline V gene, CDR1 is SGDLS and CDR2 is YYNGEE. J was trimmed by 8 bases and V by 0 bases; bases with no gene match: 7. The CDR3 has 14 residues. CDR3 region: CASSVDGRGSGYTF. CDR3 coding DNA: TGTGCCAGCAGCGTAGATGGCAGGGGGAGCGGCTACACCTTC. The full variable domain, completed using reference TRBV9 and TRBJ1-2, is DSGVTQTPKHLITATGQRVTLRCSPRSGDLSVYWYQQSLDQGLQFLIQYYNGEERAKGNILERFSAQQFPDLHSELNLSSLELGDSALYFCASSVDGRGSGYTFGSGTRLTVV.

CDR3 protein: CASSADRAGNEQFF. DNA of the CDR3: TGTGCCAGCAGTGCGGACAGGGCCGGCAATGAGCAGTTCTTC. The chain has TRBV2 and TRBJ2-1, with TRBD1 matching over 8 bases. The J segment lost 6 bases and the V segment lost 4 bases, leaving 5 bases of the junction unmatched. CDR3 length: 14 amino acids. Germline CDR1 and CDR2: SNHLY and FYNNEI.

The chain joins TRBV14 to TRBJ2-5; no clear D. The CDR3 contains 11 residues. Germline CDR1 reads SGHDN; CDR2 reads FVKESK. Trimming pared 2 bases from V and 8 bases from J, leaving 6 bases between. CDR3 DNA sequence: TGTGCCAGCAGCCAAACCCTAACCCAGTACTTC. Its protein product is CASSQTLTQYF.

The J gene is TRBJ2-7, the V gene TRBV5-1; possibly TRBD1 for D (6 bases). Germline CDR1 reads SGHRS; CDR2 reads YFSETQ. V shed 2 bases and J shed 4 bases, with 10 bases lying between them. The CDR3 is made up of 13 amino acids. The CDR3: CASSFRQDYEQYF. CDR3 DNA: TGCGCCAGCAGCTTCCGACAGGATTACGAGCAGTACTTC.

CDR3: CASSPFGVTDTQYF. DNA for the CDR3: TGTGCCAGCTCACCGTTCGGAGTGACAGATACGCAGTATTTT. The chain uses TRBV18 and TRBJ2-3; no clear D gene. The CDR3 is 14 residues long. Trimming left V 3 bases short and J 3 bases short, with 10 bases between. The V gene's germline CDR1 is KGHSH and CDR2 LQKENI.

This chain uses TRBV5-4 with TRBJ1-2; 9 bases fit TRBD1. V lost 5 bases and J lost 7; bases outside the gene matches: 9. In germline, CDR1 is SGHNT, CDR2 YYREEE (reference sequence). There are 14 residues in the CDR3. The CDR3 here is CASSLEGTGSGYTF. CDR3 coding DNA: TGTGCCAGCAGTTTAGAGGGGACAGGGTCTGGCTACACCTTC.

The rearrangement links TRBV18 to TRBJ2-7; 10 bases map to TRBD2. Trimming at V came to 6 bases and at J to 2 bases, leaving 10 bases not matched to a gene. Germline V gene lookup returns CDR1 KGHSH and CDR2 LQKENI. The CDR3 is 16 amino acids. This chain's CDR3 is CASSGTGTSATYEQYF. In DNA form, the CDR3 reads TGTGCCAGCTCGGGGACCGGGACTAGCGCCACCTACGAGCAGTACTTC.

The chain recombines TRBV5-1 with TRBJ2-3; TRBD1 agrees at 7 bases. Germline loops: CDR1 SGHRS, CDR2 YFSETQ. J was trimmed by 0 bases and V by 0 bases; bases with no gene match: 10. The CDR3 extends over 18 amino acids. DNA of the CDR3: TGCGCCAGCAGCTTGGCAGCAGGGGGTACTACTAGCACAGATACGCAGTATTTT. It encodes CASSLAAGGTTSTDTQYF.

The DNA for the CDR3 is TGTGCCAGCAGCGACTTGGGGAACACTGAAGCTTTCTTT. Translating it yields CASSDLGNTEAFF. The gene calls are TRBV2 and TRBJ1-1, with D uncertain. CDR1 SNHLY and CDR2 FYNNEI come from the germline V gene. V was cut by 6 bases and J by 1 base, with 9 bases left in between. This CDR3 contains 13 residues.

The chain employs TRBV11-3 and TRBJ2-7, with no clear D. Germline V gene lookup returns CDR1 SGHNT and CDR2 YENEEA. The CDR3 consists of 13 residues. Trimming took 3 bases from V and 3 from J, leaving 9 bases between them. The CDR3 reads CASSFRDHYEQYF. DNA for the CDR3: TGTGCCAGCAGCTTTAGAGATCACTACGAGCAGTACTTC. Complete variable domain (other parts from reference TRBV11-3 and TRBJ2-7): EAGVVQSPRYKIIEKKQPVAFWCNPISGHNTLYWYLQNLGQGPELLIRYENEEAVDDSQLPKDRFSAERLKGVDSTLKIQPAELGDSAVYLCASSFRDHYEQYFGPGTRLTVT.

The chain carries TRBV11-2 and TRBJ2-7; 7 bases are a match to TRBD1. The length of the CDR3 is 17 residues. Germline loops: CDR1 SGHAT, CDR2 FQNNGV. J lost 7 bases, V lost 1 base, and 16 bases had no gene match. CDR3 loop: CASSLVGPQGLPGEQYF. The CDR3 bases are TGTGCCAGCAGCTTAGTTGGCCCACAGGGGCTACCGGGGGAGCAGTACTTC.

The rearrangement links TRBV30 to TRBJ1-1; 8 bases line up with TRBD1. CDR1 and CDR2 (germline): GTSNPN, SVGIG (reference sequence). CDR3 length: 14 residues. J gave up 5 bases and V 2 bases, and 7 bases lay outside the gene matches. The CDR3 nucleotides are TGTGCCTGGAGTCGATTTGACAGGGGTACTGAAGCTTTCTTT. This encodes CAWSRFDRGTEAFF.

V and J are TRBV7-6 and TRBJ2-7; the match to TRBD1 covers 11 bases. This CDR3 has 15 residues. After removal of 5 bases from V and 4 bases from J, the junction contained 7 bases not matched to a gene. In germline, CDR1 is SGHVS, CDR2 FNYEAQ. CDR3 in amino acids: CASSQRGQGEYEQYF. The CDR3 DNA reads as TGTGCCAGCAGCCAAAGGGGACAGGGGGAATACGAGCAGTACTTC. Variable domain in full (rest from reference TRBV7-6 and TRBJ2-7): GAGVSQSPRYKVTKRGQDVALRCDPISGHVSLYWYRQALGQGPEFLTYFNYEAQQDKSGLPNDRFSAERPEGSISTLTIQRTEQRDSAMYRCASSQRGQGEYEQYFGPGTRLTVT.

A few counts support this clone. This rearrangement joins TRBV5-6 to TRBJ1-4, with D possibly being TRBD1 (5 bases). V was clipped by 4 bases and J by 7 bases, with 14 bases between them. CDR1 is SGHDT and CDR2 is YYEEEE in the germline V gene. This CDR3 contains 14 residues. CDR3 in amino acids: CASSVTGRSEKLFF. The CDR3 nucleotides read TGTGCCAGCAGCGTTACAGGACGGAGTGAAAAACTGTTTTTT. Full variable domain (missing parts from reference TRBV5-6 and TRBJ1-4): DAGVTQSPTHLIKTRGQQVTLRCSPKSGHDTVSWYQQALGQGPQFIFQYYEEEERQRGNFPDRFSGHQFPNYSSELNVNALLLGDSALYLCASSVTGRSEKLFFGSGTQLSVL.

The chain has TRBV28 and TRBJ2-7; 7 bases align to TRBD2. Looked up from germline, CDR1 is MDHEN and CDR2 is SYDVKM. Trimming cost V 2 bases and J 3 bases; bases outside gene matches: 10. This CDR3 region has 16 residues. The CDR3: CASSLSSGGVGYEQYF. The CDR3 DNA reads TGTGCCAGCAGTTTAAGCTCGGGGGGAGTAGGCTACGAGCAGTACTTC.

The chain couples TRBV19 to TRBJ2-3; TRBD2 matches 8 bases. Looked up from germline, CDR1 is LNHDA and CDR2 is SQIVND (reference sequence). V lost 3 bases and J lost 0; bases outside the gene matches: 8. This CDR3 spans 17 amino acids. CDR3 protein: CASSMRLAPTSTDTQYF. The DNA for the CDR3 is TGTGCCAGTAGTATGAGACTAGCGCCAACTAGCACAGATACGCAGTATTTT.

The chain carries TRBV7-9 and TRBJ1-1, with D maybe TRBD1 (6 bases). Germline loops: CDR1 SEHNR, CDR2 FQNEAQ (reference sequence). V was pared by 2 bases and J by 1 base, with 11 bases between. This CDR3 region has 15 residues. The CDR3 loop reads CASSLTGPGNTEAFF. CDR3 bases: TGTGCCAGCAGCTTAACAGGGCCCGGGAACACTGAAGCTTTCTTT.

This chain links TRBV6-2 or TRBV6-3 with TRBJ1-2; weak D call: TRBD1 (6 bases). CDR3 length: 12 residues. V was clipped by 5 bases and J by 7 bases, with 11 bases between them. The germline CDR1 and CDR2 sequences are MNHEY and SVGEGT. The CDR3 region has the DNA TGTGCCAGCAGTCAAAACAGGGTTGGCTACACCTTC. As protein: CASSQNRVGYTF.

V is TRBV7-6 and J is TRBJ1-2; D ambiguous. V was shortened by 5 bases and J by 6 bases, with 13 bases between the two germline ends. Germline values: CDR1 SGHVS, CDR2 FNYEAQ. The CDR3 is 13 amino acids. This chain's CDR3 is CASSLTERDGYTF. The CDR3 DNA is TGTGCCAGCAGCCTAACAGAGCGGGATGGCTACACCTTC.

J is TRBJ1-1 and V is TRBV5-4, with 8 positions matching TRBD1. Germline lookup yields CDR1 SGHNT and CDR2 YYREEE (reference sequence). CDR3 length equals 14 residues. V lost 7 bases, J lost 2 bases, and 7 bases stayed unmatched. The CDR3 spells CASGTGGTNTEAFF. As DNA, the CDR3 is TGTGCCAGCGGAACAGGGGGGACCAACACTGAAGCTTTCTTT. The variable domain in full, completed from reference TRBV5-4 and TRBJ1-1, reads ETGVTQSPTHLIKTRGQQVTLRCSSQSGHNTVSWYQQALGQGPQFIFQYYREEENGRGNFPPRFSGLQFPNYSSELNVNALELDDSALYLCASGTGGTNTEAFFGQGTRLTVV.

The rearrangement uses TRBV5-1 and TRBJ1-2, with 8 bases identical to TRBD1. Germline CDR1 is SGHRS and CDR2 is YFSETQ. J was trimmed by 6 bases and V by 7 bases; bases with no gene match: 8. This CDR3 is built from 13 residues. The CDR3 is CASGLDRGDGYTF. The CDR3 region has the DNA TGCGCCAGCGGGCTCGACAGGGGCGATGGCTACACCTTC.

This rearrangement joins TRBV2 to TRBJ1-5; 9 nucleotides agree with TRBD1. Germline assignment: CDR1 SNHLY and CDR2 FYNNEI. Trimming took 7 bases from V and 6 from J; bases not matched to a gene: 10. The CDR3 spans 15 residues. CDR3 sequence reads: CASTFTGGDPQPQHF. CDR3 DNA: TGTGCCAGCACCTTTACAGGGGGCGATCCTCAGCCCCAGCATTTT.

This clone was observed once. Its ends do not fully match the called genes, so a read error is possible. The chain couples TRBV7-7 to TRBJ2-3; 9 positions agree with TRBD2. Germline V gene lookup returns CDR1 SSHAT and CDR2 FNYEAQ (reference sequence). The CDR3 runs to 18 residues. The CDR3 spells CASSLKGSASGDTDTQYF. The CDR3 region has the DNA TGTGCTAGCAGCCTCAAGGGTAGTGCTAGCGGGGACACAGATACGCAGTATTTT.

CDR3 nucleotide sequence: TGTGCCAGCAGCTTAGGCCCCAGCACCATATATTTT. Protein sequence: CASSLGPSTIYF. The chain joins TRBV11-2 to TRBJ1-3; no clear D gene. This CDR3 comprises 12 residues. CDR1 SGHAT and CDR2 FQNNGV come from the germline V gene. The V end lost 1 base, the J end lost 9 bases, and 7 bases lay between the germline ends.

This chain's CDR3 is CASSRLAGGTGELFF. The CDR3 region has the DNA TGTGCCAGCAGCCGACTAGCGGGAGGCACCGGGGAGCTGTTTTTT. V is TRBV3-1 (or the pseudogene TRBV3-2) and J is TRBJ2-2; 13 bases align to TRBD2. The CDR3 covers 15 residues. CDR1 is LGHDT, CDR2 YNNKEL, per germline (reference sequence). The V gene end was trimmed by 4 bases and the J gene end by 4 bases; junction bases not matched to a gene: 0.

The chain couples TRBV5-4 to TRBJ1-6; unclear D gene. V gave up 0 bases and J gave up 6 bases, with 10 bases separating them. The CDR3 totals 15 residues. Per the germline V gene, CDR1 is SGHNT and CDR2 is YYREEE (reference sequence). The CDR3, as DNA: TGTGCCAGCAGCTTGGATCCGGGGATTAATTCACCCCTCCACTTT. Its translation: CASSLDPGINSPLHF.

Here the CDR3 DNA reads TGTGCCACCTCGGGGGGGGTTTTACATCAGCCCCAGCATTTT. Protein sequence: CATSGGVLHQPQHF. The chain couples TRBV6-5 to TRBJ1-5; tentative D call: TRBD1 (5 bases). Germline V gene lookup returns CDR1 MNHEY and CDR2 SVGAGI. Trimming pared 10 bases from V and 5 bases from J, leaving 18 bases between. This CDR3 is built from 14 residues.

The chain is built from TRBV5-5 and TRBJ2-2; 7 bases fit TRBD1. The CDR3 is 15 amino acids. Germline values: CDR1 SGHKS, CDR2 YYEKEE (reference sequence). Unmatched junction bases numbered 6, after V lost 7 bases and J lost 0 bases. CDR3 DNA sequence: TGTGCCAGCGCGGACAGGCGAACGAACACCGGGGAGCTGTTTTTT. Residues: CASADRRTNTGELFF.